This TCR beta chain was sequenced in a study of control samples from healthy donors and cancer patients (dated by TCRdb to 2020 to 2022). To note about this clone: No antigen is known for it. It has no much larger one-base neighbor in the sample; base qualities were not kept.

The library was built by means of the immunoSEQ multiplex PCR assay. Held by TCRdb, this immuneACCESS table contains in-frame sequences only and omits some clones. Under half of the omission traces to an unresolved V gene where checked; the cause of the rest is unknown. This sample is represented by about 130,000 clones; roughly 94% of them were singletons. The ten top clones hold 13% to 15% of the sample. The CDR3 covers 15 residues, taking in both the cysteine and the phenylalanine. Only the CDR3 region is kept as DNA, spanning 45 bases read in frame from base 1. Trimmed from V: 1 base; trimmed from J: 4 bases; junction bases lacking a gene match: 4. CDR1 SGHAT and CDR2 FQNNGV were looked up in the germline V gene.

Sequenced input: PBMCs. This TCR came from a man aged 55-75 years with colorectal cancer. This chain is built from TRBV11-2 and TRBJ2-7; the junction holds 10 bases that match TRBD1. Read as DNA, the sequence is TGTGCCAGCAGCTTAGGGGACAGGGGTGCTTACGAGCAGTACTTC. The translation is CASSLGDRGAYEQYF.